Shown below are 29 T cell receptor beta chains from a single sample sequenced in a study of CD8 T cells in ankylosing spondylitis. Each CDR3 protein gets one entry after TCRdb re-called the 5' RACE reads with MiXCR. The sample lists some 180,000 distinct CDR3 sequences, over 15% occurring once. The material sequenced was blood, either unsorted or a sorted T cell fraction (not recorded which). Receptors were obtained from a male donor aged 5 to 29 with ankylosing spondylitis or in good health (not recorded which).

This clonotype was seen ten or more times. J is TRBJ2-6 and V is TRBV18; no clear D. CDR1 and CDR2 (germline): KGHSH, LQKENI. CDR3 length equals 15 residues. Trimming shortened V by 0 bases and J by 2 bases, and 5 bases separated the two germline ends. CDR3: CASSPPPTGANVLTF. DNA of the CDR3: TGTGCCAGCTCACCACCCCCCACTGGGGCCAACGTCCTGACTTTC.

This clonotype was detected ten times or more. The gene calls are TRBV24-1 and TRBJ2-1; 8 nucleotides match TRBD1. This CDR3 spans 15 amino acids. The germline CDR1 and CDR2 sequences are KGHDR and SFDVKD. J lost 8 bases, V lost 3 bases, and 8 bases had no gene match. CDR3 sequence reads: CATSDTGQVMYEQFF. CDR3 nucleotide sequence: TGTGCCACCAGTGATACGGGACAGGTAATGTATGAGCAGTTCTTC.

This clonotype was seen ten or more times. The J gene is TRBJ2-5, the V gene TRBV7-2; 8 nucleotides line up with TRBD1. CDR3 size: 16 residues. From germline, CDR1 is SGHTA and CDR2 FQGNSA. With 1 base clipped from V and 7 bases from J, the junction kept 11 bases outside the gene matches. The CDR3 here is CASSLDGRGTGGTQYF. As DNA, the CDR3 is TGTGCCAGCAGCTTAGACGGCCGAGGGACAGGTGGGACCCAGTACTTC.

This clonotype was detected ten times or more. CDR3 nucleotide sequence: TGTGCCAGCAGGCGAGGGACAGGGGCCTACGAGCAGTACGTC. Translation: CASRRGTGAYEQYV. The chain uses TRBV6-2 or TRBV6-3 and TRBJ2-7, with TRBD1 identical over 10 bases. The CDR3 loop spans 14 amino acids. V was clipped by 6 bases and J by 2 bases; unmatched bases: 4. Germline CDR1 MNHEY, CDR2 SVGEGT.

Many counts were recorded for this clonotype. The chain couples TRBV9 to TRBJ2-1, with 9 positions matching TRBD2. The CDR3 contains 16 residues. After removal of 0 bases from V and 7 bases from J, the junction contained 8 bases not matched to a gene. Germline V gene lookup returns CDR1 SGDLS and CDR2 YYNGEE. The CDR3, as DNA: TGTGCCAGCAGCGTAGTGGCAGCGGGAGGTAAGAATGAGCAGTTCTTC. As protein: CASSVVAAGGKNEQFF.

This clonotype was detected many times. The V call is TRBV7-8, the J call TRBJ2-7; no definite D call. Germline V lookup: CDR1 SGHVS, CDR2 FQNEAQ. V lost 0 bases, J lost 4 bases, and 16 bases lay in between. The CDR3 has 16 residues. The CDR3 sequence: CASSLAKGTEQYEQYV. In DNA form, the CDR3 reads TGTGCCAGCAGCTTAGCGAAGGGCACCGAACAATACGAGCAGTACGTC.

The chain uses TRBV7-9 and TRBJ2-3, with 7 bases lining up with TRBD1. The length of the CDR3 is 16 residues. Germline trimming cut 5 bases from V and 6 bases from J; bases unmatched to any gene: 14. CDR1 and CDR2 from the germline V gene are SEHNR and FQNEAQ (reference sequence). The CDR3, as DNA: TGTGCCAGCAGCAACCCACAGGGGTTGAGAGCGGATACGCAGTATTTT. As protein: CASSNPQGLRADTQYF.

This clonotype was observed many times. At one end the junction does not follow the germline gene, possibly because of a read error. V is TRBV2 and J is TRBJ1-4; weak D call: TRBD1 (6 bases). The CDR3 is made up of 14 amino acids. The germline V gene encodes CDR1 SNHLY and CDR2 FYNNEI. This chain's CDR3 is CSAGAAPTNEKLFF. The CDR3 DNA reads TGCAGCGCGGGGGCAGCCCCAACTAATGAAAAACTGTTTTTT.

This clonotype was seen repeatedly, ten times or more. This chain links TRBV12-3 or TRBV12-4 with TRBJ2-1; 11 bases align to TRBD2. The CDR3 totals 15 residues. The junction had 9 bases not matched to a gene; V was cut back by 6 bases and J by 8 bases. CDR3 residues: CASREGTSGLYEQFF. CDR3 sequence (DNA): TGTGCCAGCAGAGAAGGGACTAGCGGCCTCTATGAGCAGTTCTTC.

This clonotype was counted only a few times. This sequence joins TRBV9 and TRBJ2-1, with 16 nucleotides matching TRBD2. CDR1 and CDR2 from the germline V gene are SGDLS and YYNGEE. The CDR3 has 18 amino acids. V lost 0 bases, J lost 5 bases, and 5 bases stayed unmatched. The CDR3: CASSVEGLAGGLNNEQFF. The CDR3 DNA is TGTGCCAGCAGCGTAGAGGGACTAGCGGGAGGGTTAAACAATGAGCAGTTCTTC.

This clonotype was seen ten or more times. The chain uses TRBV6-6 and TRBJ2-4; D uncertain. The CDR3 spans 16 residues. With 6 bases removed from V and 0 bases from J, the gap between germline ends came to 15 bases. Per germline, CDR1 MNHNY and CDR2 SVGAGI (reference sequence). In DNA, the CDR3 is TGTGCCAGCAGGCCCGCCCTAGGATTAGCCAAAAACATTCAGTACTTC. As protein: CASRPALGLAKNIQYF.

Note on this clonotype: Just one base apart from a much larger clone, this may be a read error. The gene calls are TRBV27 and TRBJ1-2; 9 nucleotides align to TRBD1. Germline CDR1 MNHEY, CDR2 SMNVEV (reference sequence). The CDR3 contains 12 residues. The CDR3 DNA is TGTGCCAGCAGTCGACAGGGGGGTGGCTACCCCTTC. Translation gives CASSRQGGGYPF.

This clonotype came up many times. CDR3 amino acids: CASSSTGLAAYEQYV. In DNA, the CDR3 is TGTGCCAGCAGTAGCACGGGACTAGCGGCCTACGAGCAGTACGTC. The chain is built from TRBV6-6 and TRBJ2-7, with 11 positions matching TRBD2. Trimming took 5 bases from V and 2 from J; bases not matched to a gene: 5. Germline V gives CDR1 MNHNY, CDR2 SVGAGI (reference sequence). This CDR3 has 15 amino acids.

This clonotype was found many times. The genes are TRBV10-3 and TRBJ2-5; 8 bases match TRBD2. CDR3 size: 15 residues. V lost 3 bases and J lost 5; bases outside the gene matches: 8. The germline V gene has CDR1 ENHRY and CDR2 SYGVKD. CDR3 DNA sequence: TGTGCCATCAGTGATTCGGGAGGGCGAGGGGAGACCCAGTACTTC. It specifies CAISDSGGRGETQYF.

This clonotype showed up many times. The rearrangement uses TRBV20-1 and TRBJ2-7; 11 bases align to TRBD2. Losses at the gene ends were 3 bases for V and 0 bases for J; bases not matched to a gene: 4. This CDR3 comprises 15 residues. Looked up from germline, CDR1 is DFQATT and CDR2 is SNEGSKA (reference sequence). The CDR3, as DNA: TGCAGTGCTAGGCCGCTAGCGGGAGGCTCCTACGAGCAGTACGTC. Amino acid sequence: CSARPLAGGSYEQYV.

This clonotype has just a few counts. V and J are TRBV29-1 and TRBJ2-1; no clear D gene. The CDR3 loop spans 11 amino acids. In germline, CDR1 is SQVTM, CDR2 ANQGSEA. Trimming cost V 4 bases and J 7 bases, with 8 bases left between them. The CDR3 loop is CSVGVANEQFF. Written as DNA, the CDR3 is TGCAGCGTTGGAGTAGCAAATGAGCAGTTCTTC.

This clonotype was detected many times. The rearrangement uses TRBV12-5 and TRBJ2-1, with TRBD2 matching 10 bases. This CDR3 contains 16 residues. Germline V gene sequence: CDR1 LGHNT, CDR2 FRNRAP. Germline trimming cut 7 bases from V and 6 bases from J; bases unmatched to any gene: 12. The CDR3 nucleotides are TGTGCTAGTGTCTCACCCGGGACTAGCGTCGCCAATGAGCAGTTCTTC. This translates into CASVSPGTSVANEQFF.

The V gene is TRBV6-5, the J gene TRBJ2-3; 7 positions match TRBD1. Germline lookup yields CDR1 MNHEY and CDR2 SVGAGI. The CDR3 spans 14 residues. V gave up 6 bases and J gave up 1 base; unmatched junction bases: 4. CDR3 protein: CASSPDRRTDTQYF. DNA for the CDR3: TGTGCCAGCAGCCCGGACAGGCGCACAGATACGCAGTATTTT.

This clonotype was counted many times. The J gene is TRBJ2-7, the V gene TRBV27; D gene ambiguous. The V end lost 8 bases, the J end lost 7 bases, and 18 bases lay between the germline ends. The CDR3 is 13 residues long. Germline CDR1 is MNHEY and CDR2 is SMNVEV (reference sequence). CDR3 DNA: TGTGCCAGCGCAATTGGCAGGTCAAGGGAGCAGTACGTC. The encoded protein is CASAIGRSREQYV.

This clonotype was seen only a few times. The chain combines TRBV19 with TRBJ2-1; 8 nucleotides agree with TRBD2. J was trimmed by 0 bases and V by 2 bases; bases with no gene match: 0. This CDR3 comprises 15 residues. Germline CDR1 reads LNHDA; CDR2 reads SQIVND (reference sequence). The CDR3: CASSISGSSYNEQFF. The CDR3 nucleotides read TGTGCCAGTAGTATAAGCGGGAGCTCCTACAATGAGCAGTTCTTC.

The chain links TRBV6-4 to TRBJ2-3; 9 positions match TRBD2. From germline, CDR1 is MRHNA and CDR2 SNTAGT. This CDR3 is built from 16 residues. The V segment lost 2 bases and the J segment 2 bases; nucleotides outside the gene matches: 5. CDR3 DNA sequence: TGTGCCAGCAGTGACCCAGTAGCGGGGGACACAGATACGCAGTATTTT. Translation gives CASSDPVAGDTDTQYF.

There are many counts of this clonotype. The CDR3 here is CSVDPSMADTQYF. The CDR3 DNA reads as TGCAGCGTTGATCCTAGCATGGCAGATACGCAGTATTTT. V is TRBV29-1 and J is TRBJ2-3; tentatively, D is TRBD2 (5 bases). Germline V lookup: CDR1 SQVTM, CDR2 ANQGSEA. This CDR3 is built from 13 residues. The V end lost 3 bases, the J end lost 4 bases, and 11 bases lay between the germline ends.

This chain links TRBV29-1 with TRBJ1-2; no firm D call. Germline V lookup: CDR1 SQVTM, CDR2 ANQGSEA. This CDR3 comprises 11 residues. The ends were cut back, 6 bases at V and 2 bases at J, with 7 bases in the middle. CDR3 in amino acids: CSVLKNYGYTF. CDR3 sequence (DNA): TGCAGCGTCTTAAAAAACTATGGCTACACCTTC.

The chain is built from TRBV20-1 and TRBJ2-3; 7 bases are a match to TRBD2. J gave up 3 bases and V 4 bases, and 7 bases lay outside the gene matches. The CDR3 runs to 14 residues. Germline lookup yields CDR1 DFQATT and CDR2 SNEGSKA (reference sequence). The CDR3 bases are TGCAGTGCTACCCCGGGACTAAGGACAGATACGCAGTATTTT. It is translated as CSATPGLRTDTQYF.

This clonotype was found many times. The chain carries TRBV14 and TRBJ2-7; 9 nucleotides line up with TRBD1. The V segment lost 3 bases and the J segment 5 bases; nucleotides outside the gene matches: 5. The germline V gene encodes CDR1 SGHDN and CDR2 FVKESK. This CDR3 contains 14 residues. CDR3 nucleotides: TGTGCCAGCAGCCAGGGACAGGGTGGGCACGAGCAGTACTTC. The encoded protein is CASSQGQGGHEQYF.

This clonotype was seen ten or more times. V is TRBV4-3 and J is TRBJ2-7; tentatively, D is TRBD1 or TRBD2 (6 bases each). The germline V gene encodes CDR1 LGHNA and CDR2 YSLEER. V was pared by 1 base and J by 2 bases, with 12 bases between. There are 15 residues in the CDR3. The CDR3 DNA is TGCGCCAGCAGCCAAGTTGTAGGGGGGACCTACGAGCAGTACTTC. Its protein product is CASSQVVGGTYEQYF.

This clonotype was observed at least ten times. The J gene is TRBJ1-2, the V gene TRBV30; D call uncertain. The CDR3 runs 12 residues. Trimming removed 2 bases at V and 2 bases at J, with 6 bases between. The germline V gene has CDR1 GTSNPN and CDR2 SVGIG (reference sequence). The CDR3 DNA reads TGTGCCTGGAGTTGGTTGAACTATGGCTACACCTTC. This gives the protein CAWSWLNYGYTF.

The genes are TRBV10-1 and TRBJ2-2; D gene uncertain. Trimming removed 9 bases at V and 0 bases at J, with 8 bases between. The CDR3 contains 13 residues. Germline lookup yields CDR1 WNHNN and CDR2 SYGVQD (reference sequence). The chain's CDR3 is CASGSANTGELFF. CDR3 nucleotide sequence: TGCGCCAGTGGGTCCGCGAACACCGGGGAGCTGTTTTTT.

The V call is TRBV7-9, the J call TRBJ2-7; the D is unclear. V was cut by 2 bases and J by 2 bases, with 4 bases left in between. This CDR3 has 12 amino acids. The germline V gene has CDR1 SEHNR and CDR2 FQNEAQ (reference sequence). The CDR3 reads CASSLIAYEQYF. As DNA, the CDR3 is TGTGCCAGCAGCTTAATAGCCTACGAGCAGTACTTC.